The 2 T cell receptor beta chains below come from one sample, sequenced in a study of blood T cells in healthy people across ages. The second PCR ran 7 to 11 cycles with a sample-barcoded 5' primer and J-beta primers. TCRdb reprocessed the 5' RACE reads via MiXCR and lists one record per CDR3 protein. The table includes about 1.6 million distinct CDR3 sequences, 34% detected once. Sequences were obtained from blood. The receptors were gathered from a woman between 25 and 40 years old in good health.

This clonotype was recorded only once. A much larger clone differs by one base, so this may be a read error. The chain joins TRBV2 to TRBJ2-7; D gene unclear. The CDR3 sequence is 12 residues long. The germline V and J ends were trimmed by 6 bases and 2 bases, with 8 bases remaining between them. From germline, CDR1 is SNHLY and CDR2 FYNNEI. CDR3 in DNA: TGTGCCAGCAGGTTAGAGGCCTACGAGCAGTACTTC. This codes for CASRLEAYEQYF.

The chain links TRBV3-1 to TRBJ1-4, with D uncertain. CDR1 is LGHDT and CDR2 is YNNKEL in the germline V gene (reference sequence). The germline V and J ends were trimmed by 6 bases and 2 bases, with 16 bases remaining between them. The CDR3 consists of 16 residues. The CDR3 DNA follows: TGTGCCAGCAGAGGCGGATGGACCTCGACTAATGAAAAACTGTTTTTT. Translating it yields CASRGGWTSTNEKLFF.